The sequence of this T cell receptor (beta chain) was determined in a study of vaccination and CD4 T cells after COVID-19. On the study more broadly: Median draw time for post-COVID samples was roughly 96 days post-diagnosis (range 35 to 161). Following dose two, a median around 70 days (range 14 to 241) passed before post-vaccine samples were taken. Overall study results and limits: Among those convalescent, a median approximately 83% of reactive clones emerged solely post-vaccination.

The germline gives CDR1 MNHNS, CDR2 SASEGT. V lost 5 bases, J lost 7 bases, and 9 bases lay in between. This CDR3 has 13 amino acids. As for this clonotype: Antigen: not known.

Documented treatment: approximately 9-day PBMC culture with coronavirus spike peptide pools or control peptides (ViraFEST assay). Expansion of antigen-specific T cells with peptide pools by ViraFEST preceded sequencing of TCRs. Sequenced with the Oncomine TCR Beta short-read assay was DNA taken from cultured CD4+ T cells. TCRdb itself ran the PCR reads through MiXCR, one entry per CDR3 protein. The sample shows roughly 9,700 distinct CDR3 sequences, approximately 64% of them seen only once. This receptor was taken from a human donor who had recovered from COVID-19. The V gene is TRBV6-1, the J gene TRBJ1-6, with D uncertain. The specimen sequenced was CD4+ T cells from blood, cultured in vitro. The CDR3, as DNA: TGTGCCAGCAGTCCGACGGGGAATTCACCCCTCCACTTT. Protein sequence: CASSPTGNSPLHF.